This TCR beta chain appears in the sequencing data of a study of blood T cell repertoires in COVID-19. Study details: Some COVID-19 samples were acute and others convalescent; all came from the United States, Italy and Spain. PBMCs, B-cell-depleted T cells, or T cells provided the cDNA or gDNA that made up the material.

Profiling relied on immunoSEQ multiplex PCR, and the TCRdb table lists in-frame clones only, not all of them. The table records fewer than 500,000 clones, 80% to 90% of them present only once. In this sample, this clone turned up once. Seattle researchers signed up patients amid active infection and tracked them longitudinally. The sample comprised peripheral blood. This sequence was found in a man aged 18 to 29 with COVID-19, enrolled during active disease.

CDR3 sequence: CASSRDKNTGELFF. The DNA for the CDR3 is TGTGCCAGCAGCCGGGACAAGAACACCGGGGAGCTGTTTTTT. This chain connects TRBV6-5 to TRBJ2-2, with a tentative D call TRBD1 (6 bases). The CDR3 extends over 14 amino acids. Trimming left V 6 bases short and J 1 base short, with 9 bases between. Looked up from germline, CDR1 is MNHEY and CDR2 is SVGAGI.